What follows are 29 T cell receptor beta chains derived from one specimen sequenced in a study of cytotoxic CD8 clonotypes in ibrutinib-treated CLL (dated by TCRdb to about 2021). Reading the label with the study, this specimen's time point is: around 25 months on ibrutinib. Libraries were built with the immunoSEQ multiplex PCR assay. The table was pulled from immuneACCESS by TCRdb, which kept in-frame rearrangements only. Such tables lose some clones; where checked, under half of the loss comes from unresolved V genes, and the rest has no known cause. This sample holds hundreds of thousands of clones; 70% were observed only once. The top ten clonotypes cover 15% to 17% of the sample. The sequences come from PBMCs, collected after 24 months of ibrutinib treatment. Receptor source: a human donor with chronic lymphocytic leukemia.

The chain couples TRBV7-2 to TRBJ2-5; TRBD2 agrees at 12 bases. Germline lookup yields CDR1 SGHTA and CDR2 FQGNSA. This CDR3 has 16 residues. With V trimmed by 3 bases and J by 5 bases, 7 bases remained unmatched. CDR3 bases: TGTGCCAGCAGCTTCATACTAGCGGGAGGTTGGGAGACCCAGTACTTC. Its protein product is CASSFILAGGWETQYF.

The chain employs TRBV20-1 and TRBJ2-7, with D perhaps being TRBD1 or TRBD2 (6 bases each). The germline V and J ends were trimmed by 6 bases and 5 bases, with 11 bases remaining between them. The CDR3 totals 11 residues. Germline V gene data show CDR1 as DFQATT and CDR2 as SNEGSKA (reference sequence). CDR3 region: CSAKGGDEQYF. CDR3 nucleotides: TGCAGTGCCAAGGGGGGTGACGAGCAGTACTTC.

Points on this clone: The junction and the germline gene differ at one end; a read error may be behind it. The CDR3: CASREDGSFTDTQYF. The CDR3 DNA reads TGTGCCAGCAGGGAAGACGGCAGTTTCACAGATACGCAGTATTTT. The V call is TRBV2, the J call TRBJ2-3, with D unresolved. CDR3 length: 15 residues. Germline CDR1 is SNHLY and CDR2 is FYNNEI.

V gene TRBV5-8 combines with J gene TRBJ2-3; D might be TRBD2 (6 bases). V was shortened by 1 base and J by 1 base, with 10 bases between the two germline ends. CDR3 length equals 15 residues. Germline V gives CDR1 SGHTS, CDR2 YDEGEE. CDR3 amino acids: CASSLKSSGTDTQYF. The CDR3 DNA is TGTGCCAGCAGCTTGAAATCTAGCGGCACAGATACGCAGTATTTT.

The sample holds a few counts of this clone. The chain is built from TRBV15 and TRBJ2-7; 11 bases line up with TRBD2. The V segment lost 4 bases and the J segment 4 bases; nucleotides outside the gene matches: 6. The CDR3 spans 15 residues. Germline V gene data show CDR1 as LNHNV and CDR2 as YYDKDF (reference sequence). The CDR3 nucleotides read TGTGCCACCAGCAAAGGACTAGCGGGTGAATACGAGCAGTACTTC. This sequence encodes CATSKGLAGEYEQYF.

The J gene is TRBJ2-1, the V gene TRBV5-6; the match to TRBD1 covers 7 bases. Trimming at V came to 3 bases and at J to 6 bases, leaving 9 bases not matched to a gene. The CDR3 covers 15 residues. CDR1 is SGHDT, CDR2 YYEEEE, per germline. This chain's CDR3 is CASSWNRGGFNEQFF. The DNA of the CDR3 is TGTGCCAGCAGCTGGAATCGAGGGGGCTTCAATGAGCAGTTCTTC.

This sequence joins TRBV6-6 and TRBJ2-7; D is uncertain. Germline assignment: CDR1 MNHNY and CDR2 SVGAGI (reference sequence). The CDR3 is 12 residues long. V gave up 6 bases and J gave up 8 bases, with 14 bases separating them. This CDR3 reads CASSRDMEKQYF. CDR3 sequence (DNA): TGTGCCAGCAGCCGAGACATGGAAAAGCAGTACTTC.

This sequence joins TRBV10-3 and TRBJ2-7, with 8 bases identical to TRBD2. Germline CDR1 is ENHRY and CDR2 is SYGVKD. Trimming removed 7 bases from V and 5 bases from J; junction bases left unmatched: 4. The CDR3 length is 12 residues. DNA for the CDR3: TGTGCCATCAAAGCGGGAGACCACGAGCAGTACTTC. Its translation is CAIKAGDHEQYF.

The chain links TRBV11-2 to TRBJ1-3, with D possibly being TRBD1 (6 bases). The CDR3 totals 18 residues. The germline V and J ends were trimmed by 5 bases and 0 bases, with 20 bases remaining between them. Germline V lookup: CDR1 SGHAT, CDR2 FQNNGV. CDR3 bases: TGTGCCAGCAGCGTCAACCAACCGGGACACGGCTCTGGAAACACCATATATTTT. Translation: CASSVNQPGHGSGNTIYF.

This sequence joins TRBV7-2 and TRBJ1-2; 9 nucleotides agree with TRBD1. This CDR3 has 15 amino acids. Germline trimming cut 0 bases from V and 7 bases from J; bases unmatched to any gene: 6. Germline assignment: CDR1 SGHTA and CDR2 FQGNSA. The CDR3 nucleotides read TGTGCCAGCAGCTTAGCCGACAGGGGGAGGAGTGGCTACACCTTC. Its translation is CASSLADRGRSGYTF.

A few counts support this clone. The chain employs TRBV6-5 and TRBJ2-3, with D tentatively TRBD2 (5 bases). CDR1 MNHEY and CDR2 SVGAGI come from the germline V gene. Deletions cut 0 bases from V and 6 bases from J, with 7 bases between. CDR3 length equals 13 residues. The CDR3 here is CASSYSTGDTQYF. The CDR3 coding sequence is TGTGCCAGCAGTTACTCAACGGGGGATACGCAGTATTTT.

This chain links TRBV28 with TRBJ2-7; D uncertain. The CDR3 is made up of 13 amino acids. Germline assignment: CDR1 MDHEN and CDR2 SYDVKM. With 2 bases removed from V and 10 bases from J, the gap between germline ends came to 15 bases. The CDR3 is CASSLLRRSTQYF. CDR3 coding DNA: TGTGCCAGCAGTTTACTGAGACGTAGCACTCAGTACTTC.

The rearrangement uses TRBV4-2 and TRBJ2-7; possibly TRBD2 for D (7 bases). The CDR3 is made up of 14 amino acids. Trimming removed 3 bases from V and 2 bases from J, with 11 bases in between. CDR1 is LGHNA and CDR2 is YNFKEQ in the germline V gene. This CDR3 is CASSHEGGAYEQYF. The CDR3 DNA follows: TGTGCCAGCAGCCATGAGGGGGGGGCCTACGAGCAGTACTTC.

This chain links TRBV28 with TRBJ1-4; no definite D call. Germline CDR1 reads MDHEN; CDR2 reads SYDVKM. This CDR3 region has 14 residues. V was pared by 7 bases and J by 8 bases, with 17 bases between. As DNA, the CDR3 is TGTGCCAGCACCCTTTCAGGTCTCGACGAAAAACTGTTTTTT. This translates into CASTLSGLDEKLFF. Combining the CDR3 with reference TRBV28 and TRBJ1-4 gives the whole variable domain DVKVTQSSRYLVKRTGEKVFLECVQDMDHENMFWYRQDPGLGLRLIYFSYDVKMKEKGDIPEGYSVSREKKERFSLILESASTNQTSMYLCASTLSGLDEKLFFGSGTQLSVL.

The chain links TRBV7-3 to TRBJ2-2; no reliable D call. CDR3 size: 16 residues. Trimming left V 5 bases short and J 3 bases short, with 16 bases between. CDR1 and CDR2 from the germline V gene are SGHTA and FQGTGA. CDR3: CASSPYGPPDTGELFF. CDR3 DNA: TGTGCCAGCAGCCCCTACGGCCCCCCGGACACCGGGGAGCTGTTTTTT.

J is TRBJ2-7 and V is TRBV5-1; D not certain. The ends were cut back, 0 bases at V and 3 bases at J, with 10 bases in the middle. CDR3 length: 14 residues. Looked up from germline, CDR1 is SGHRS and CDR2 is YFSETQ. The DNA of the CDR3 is TGCGCCAGCAGCTTGGCTCGGCCAGACTACGAGCAGTACTTC. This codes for CASSLARPDYEQYF. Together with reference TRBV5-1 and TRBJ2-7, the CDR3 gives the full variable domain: KAGVTQTPRYLIKTRGQQVTLSCSPISGHRSVSWYQQTPGQGLQFLFEYFSETQRNKGNFPGRFSGRQFSNSRSEMNVSTLELGDSALYLCASSLARPDYEQYFGPGTRLTVT.

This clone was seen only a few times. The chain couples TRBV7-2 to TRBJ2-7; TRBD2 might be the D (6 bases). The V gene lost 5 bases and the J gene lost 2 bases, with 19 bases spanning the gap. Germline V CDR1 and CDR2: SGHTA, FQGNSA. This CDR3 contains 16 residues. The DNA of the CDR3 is TGTGCCAGCAGCGTTACCGGACTACCCATAGCCTACGAGCAGTACTTC. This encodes CASSVTGLPIAYEQYF.

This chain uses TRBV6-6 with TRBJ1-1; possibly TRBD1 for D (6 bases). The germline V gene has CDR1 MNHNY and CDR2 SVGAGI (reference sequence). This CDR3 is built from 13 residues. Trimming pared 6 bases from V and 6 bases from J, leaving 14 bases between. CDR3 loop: CASRPQGSAEAFF. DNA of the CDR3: TGTGCCAGCAGGCCACAGGGATCCGCTGAAGCTTTCTTT.

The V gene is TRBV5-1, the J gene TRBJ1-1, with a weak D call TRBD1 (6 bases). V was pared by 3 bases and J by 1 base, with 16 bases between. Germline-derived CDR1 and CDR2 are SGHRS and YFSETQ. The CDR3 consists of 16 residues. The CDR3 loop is CASSSQPTGSNTEAFF. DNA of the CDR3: TGCGCCAGCAGCTCCCAACCGACAGGTTCGAACACTGAAGCTTTCTTT.

The CDR3 region has the DNA TGTGCCAGCAGCGGAGGACTAGCGGGAGGGCCGCAGTCTGGAGAGCAGTACTTC. Its protein is CASSGGLAGGPQSGEQYF. The V and J genes are TRBV7-2 and TRBJ2-7; 15 bases map to TRBD2. Losses at the gene ends were 5 bases for V and 7 bases for J; bases not matched to a gene: 15. The CDR3 runs 18 residues. Germline assignment: CDR1 SGHTA and CDR2 FQGNSA.

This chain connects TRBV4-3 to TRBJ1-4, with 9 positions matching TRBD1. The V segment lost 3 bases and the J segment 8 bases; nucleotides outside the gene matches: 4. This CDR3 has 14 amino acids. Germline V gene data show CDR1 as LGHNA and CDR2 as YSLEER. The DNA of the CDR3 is TGCGCCAGCAGCCACGGGACAGGGTCCGAAAAACTGTTTTTT. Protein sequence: CASSHGTGSEKLFF.

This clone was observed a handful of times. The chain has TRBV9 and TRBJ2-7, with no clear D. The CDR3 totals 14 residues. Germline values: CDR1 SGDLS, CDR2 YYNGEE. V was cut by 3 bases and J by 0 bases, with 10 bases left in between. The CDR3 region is CASSALPSSYEQYF. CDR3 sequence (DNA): TGTGCCAGCAGCGCCCTCCCGAGCTCCTACGAGCAGTACTTC.

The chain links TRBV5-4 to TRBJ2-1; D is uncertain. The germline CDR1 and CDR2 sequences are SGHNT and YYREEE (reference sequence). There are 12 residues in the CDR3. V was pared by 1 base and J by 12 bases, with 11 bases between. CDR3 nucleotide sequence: TGTGCCAGCAGCTTGATCGATACGGGGCAGTTCTTC. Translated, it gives CASSLIDTGQFF.

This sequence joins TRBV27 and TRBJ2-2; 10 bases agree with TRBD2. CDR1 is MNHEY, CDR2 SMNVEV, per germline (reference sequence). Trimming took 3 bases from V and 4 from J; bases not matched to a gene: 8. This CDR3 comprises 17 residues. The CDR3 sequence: CASSFLEREGPTGELFF. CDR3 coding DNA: TGTGCCAGCAGTTTCCTCGAGCGGGAGGGCCCCACCGGGGAGCTGTTTTTT.

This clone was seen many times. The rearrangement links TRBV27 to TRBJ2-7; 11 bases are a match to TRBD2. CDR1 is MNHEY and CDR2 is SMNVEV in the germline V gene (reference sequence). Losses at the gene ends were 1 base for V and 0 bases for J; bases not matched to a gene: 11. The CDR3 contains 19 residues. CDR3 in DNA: TGTGCCAGCAGTTTATTTCCCTCCCGGACTAGCGGGCGCTCCTACGAGCAGTACTTC. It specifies CASSLFPSRTSGRSYEQYF.

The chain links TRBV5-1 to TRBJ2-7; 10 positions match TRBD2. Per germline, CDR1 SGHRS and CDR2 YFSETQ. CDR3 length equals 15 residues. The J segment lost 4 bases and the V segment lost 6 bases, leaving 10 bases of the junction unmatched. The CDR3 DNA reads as TGCGCCAGCACCCCCAGCGGGAGGGCCTTATACGAGCAGTACTTC. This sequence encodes CASTPSGRALYEQYF. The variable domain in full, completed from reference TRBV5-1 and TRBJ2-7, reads KAGVTQTPRYLIKTRGQQVTLSCSPISGHRSVSWYQQTPGQGLQFLFEYFSETQRNKGNFPGRFSGRQFSNSRSEMNVSTLELGDSALYLCASTPSGRALYEQYFGPGTRLTVT.

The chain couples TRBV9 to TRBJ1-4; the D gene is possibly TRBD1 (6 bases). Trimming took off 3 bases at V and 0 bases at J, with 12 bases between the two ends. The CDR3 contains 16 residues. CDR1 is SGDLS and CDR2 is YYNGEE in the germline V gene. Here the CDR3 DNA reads TGTGCCAGCAGCGGAAAGGGGGGTGCAACTAATGAAAAACTGTTTTTT. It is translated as CASSGKGGATNEKLFF.

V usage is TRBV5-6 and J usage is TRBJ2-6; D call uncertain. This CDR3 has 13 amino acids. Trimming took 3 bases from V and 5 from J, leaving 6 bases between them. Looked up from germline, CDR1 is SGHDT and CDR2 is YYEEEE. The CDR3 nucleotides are TGTGCCAGCAGCTCGTCAAGGGCCAACGTCCTGACTTTC. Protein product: CASSSSRANVLTF.

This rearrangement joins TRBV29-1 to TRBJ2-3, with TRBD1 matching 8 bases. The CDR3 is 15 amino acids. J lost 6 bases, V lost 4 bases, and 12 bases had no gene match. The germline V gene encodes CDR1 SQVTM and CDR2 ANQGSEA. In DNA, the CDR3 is TGCAGCGTTGGTAAGGGGACAGGCCAAGGGGATACGCAGTATTTT. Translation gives CSVGKGTGQGDTQYF.